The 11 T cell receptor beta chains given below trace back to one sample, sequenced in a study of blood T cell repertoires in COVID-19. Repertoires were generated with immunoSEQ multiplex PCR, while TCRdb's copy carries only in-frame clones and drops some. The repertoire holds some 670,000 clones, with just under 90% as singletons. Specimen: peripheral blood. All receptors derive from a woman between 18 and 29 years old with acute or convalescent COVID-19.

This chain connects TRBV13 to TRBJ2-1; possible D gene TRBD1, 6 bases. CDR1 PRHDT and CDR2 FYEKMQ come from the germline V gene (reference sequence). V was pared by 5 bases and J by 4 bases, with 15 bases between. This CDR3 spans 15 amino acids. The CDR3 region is CASSRAGDLYNEQFF. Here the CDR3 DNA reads TGTGCCAGCAGCCGAGCAGGGGACCTATACAATGAGCAGTTCTTC.

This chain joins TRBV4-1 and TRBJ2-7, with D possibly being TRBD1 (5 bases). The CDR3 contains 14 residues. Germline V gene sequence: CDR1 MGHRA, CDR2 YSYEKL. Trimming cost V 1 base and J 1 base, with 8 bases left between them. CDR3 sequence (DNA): TGCGCCAGCAGCCAAGGACAGCCGTCCTACGAGCAGTACTTC. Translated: CASSQGQPSYEQYF.

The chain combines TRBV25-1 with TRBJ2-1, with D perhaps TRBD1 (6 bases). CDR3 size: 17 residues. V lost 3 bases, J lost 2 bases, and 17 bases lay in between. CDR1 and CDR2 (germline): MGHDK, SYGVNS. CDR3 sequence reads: CASSDWAFEGAYNEQFF. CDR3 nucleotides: TGTGCCAGCAGTGATTGGGCTTTTGAGGGGGCCTACAATGAGCAGTTCTTC.

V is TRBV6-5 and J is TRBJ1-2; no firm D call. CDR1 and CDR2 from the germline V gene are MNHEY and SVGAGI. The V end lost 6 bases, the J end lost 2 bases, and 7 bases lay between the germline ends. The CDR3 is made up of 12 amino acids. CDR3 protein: CASSESNYGYTF. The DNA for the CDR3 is TGTGCCAGCAGCGAGAGCAACTATGGCTACACCTTC.

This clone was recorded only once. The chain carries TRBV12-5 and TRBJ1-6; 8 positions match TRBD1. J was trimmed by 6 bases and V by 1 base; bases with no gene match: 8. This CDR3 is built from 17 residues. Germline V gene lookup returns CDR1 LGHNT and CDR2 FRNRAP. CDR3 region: CASGLDQGALGNSPLHF. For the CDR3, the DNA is TGTGCTAGTGGTTTGGACCAGGGGGCGTTGGGTAATTCACCCCTCCACTTT.

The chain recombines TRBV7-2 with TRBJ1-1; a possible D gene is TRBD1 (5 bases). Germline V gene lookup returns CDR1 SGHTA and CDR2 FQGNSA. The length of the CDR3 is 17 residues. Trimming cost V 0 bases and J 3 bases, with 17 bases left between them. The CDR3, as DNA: TGTGCCAGCAGCTTAGCATGGGGTCCGGGGGAGTACACTGAAGCTTTCTTT. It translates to CASSLAWGPGEYTEAFF. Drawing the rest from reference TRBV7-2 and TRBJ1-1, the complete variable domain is GAGVSQSPSNKVTEKGKDVELRCDPISGHTALYWYRQSLGQGLEFLIYFQGNSAPDKSGLPSDRFSAERTGGSVSTLTIQRTQQEDSAVYLCASSLAWGPGEYTEAFFGQGTRLTVV.

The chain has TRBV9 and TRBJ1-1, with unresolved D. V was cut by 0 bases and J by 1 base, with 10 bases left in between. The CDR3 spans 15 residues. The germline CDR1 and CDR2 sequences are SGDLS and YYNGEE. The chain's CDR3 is CASSVVSRQNTEAFF. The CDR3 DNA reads TGTGCCAGCAGCGTAGTAAGTCGACAGAACACTGAAGCTTTCTTT.

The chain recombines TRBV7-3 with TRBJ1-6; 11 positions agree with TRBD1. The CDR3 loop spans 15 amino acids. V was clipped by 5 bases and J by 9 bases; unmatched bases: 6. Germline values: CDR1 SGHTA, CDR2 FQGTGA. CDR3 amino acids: CASSQGQGASSPLHF. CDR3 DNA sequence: TGTGCCAGCAGCCAAGGACAGGGGGCATCTTCACCCCTCCACTTT.

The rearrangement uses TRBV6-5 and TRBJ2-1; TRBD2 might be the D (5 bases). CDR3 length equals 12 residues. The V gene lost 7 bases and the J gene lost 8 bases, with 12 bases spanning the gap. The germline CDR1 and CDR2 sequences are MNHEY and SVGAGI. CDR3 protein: CASTRGRDEQFF. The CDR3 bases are TGTGCCAGCACCCGGGGTAGGGATGAGCAGTTCTTC.

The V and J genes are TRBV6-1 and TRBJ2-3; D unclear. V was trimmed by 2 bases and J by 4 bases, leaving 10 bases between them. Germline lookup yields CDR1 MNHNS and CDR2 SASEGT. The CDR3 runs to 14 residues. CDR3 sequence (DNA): TGTGCCAGCAGTGAAAGCCTATCGTCAGATACGCAGTATTTT. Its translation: CASSESLSSDTQYF.

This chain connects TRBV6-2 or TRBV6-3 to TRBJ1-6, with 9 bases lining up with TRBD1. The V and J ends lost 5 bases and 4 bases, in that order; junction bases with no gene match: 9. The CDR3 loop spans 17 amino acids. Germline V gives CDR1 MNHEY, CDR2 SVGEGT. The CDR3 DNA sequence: TGTGCCAGCAGTCAGGGCCGGGACAGGGCGTATAATTCACCCCTCCACTTT. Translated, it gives CASSQGRDRAYNSPLHF.